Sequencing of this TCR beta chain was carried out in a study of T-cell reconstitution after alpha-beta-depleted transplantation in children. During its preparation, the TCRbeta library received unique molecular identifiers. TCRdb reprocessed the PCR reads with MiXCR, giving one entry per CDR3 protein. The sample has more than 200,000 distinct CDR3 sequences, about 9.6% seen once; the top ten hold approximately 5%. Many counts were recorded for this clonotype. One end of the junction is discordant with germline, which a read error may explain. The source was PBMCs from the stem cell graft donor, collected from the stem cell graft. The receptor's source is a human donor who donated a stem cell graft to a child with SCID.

The CDR3 sequence: CASSLSPGNTEAFF. The CDR3 DNA follows: TGTGCCAGCAGCTTGAGCCCGGGGAACACTGAAGCTTTCTTT. The V call is TRBV5-1, the J call TRBJ1-1; D is ambiguous. This CDR3 has 14 amino acids. Germline CDR1 and CDR2: SGHRS and YFSETQ.